This T cell receptor beta chain was found in a study of metastatic and nonmetastatic thyroid tumors. About the study: Repertoires of blood and of tissue (tumor or nodule) from malignant and benign thyroid patients were compared. Study-level findings and limits: Malignant thyroid tumors reportedly exceeded benign nodules significantly in TCR beta diversity, with the difference appearing in blood and tumor.

TCRdb re-analyzed the PCR reads through MiXCR. This sample has about 32,000 clones, with approximately 25% found just once. Every patient was untreated before thyroid surgery. Note on this clone: What it binds is unknown.

Sequencing was carried out using blood. The receptor comes from a female donor with papillary thyroid cancer or a benign thyroid nodule (not recorded which). Some clones in this sample may be carry-over from other donors' samples.

The CDR3 is CASSRGNNSPLHF. CDR3 DNA sequence: TGTGCCAGCAGCAGGGGGAACAATTCACCCCTCCACTTT. The rearrangement links TRBV6-1 to TRBJ1-6; 7 bases fit TRBD1. The CDR3 is 13 residues long. Germline CDR1 MNHNS, CDR2 SASEGT. Trimming took 6 bases from V and 7 from J; bases not matched to a gene: 3.